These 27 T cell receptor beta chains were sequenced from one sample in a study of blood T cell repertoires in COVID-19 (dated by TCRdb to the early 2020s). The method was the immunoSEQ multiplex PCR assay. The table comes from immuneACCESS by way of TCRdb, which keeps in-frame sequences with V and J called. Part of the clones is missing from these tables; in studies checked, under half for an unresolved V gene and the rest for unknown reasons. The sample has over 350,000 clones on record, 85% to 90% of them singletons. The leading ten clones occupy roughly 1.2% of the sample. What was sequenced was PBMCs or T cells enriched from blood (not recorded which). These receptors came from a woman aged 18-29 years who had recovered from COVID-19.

The CDR3 nucleotides are TGTGCCAGCAGTTGGGACAGGGCGAACACTGAAGCTTTCTTT. It yields the protein CASSWDRANTEAFF. This chain links TRBV2 with TRBJ1-1, with 9 bases that match TRBD1. The V and J ends lost 5 bases and 1 base, in that order; junction bases with no gene match: 2. The V gene's germline CDR1 is SNHLY and CDR2 FYNNEI. The CDR3 is 14 residues long.

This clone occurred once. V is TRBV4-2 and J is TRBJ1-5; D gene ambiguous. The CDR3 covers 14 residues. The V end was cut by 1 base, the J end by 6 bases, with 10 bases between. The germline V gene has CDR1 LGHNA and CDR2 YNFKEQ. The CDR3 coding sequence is TGTGCCAGCAGCCAAGGAGGATCTGGTCAGCCCCAGCATTTT. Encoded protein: CASSQGGSGQPQHF.

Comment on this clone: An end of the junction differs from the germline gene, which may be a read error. The CDR3 loop reads CAIMVPDSHEQYF. The CDR3 bases are TGTGCCATCATGGTTCCGGACTCCCACGAGCAGTACTTC. V and J are TRBV10-3 and TRBJ2-7; TRBD2 is a possible D gene (5 bases). This CDR3 is built from 13 residues. CDR1 and CDR2 (germline): ENHRY, SYGVKD.

In DNA form, the CDR3 reads TGTGCCACAGGGATCGGCTATGGCTACACCTTC. It translates to CATGIGYGYTF. The V call is TRBV6-5, the J call TRBJ1-2; D is perhaps TRBD1 (5 bases). The CDR3 covers 11 residues. V was shortened by 10 bases and J by 4 bases, with 10 bases between the two germline ends. Germline CDR1 and CDR2: MNHEY and SVGAGI.

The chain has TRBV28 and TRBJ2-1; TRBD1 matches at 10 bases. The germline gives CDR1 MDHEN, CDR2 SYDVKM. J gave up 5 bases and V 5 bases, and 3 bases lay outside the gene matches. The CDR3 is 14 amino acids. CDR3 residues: CASSRTGGDNEQFF. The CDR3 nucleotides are TGTGCCAGCAGTCGGACAGGGGGGGACAATGAGCAGTTCTTC.

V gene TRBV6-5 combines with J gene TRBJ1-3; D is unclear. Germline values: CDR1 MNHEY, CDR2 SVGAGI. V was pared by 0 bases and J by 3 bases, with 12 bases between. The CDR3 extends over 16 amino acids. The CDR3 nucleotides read TGTGCCAGCAGTTACTCTCTAGCCCCTCTTGGAAACACCATATATTTT. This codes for CASSYSLAPLGNTIYF.

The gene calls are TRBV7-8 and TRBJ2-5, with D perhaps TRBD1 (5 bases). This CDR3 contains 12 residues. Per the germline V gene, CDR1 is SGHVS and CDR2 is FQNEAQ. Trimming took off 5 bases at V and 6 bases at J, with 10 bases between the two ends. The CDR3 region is CASSRDSQTQYF. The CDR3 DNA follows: TGTGCCAGCAGCCGCGACAGTCAGACCCAGTACTTC.

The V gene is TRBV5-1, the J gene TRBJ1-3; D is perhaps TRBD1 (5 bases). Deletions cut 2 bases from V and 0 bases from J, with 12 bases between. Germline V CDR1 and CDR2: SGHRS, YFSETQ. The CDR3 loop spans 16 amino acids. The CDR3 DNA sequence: TGCGCCAGCAGCTTTGGACACCAGCGCTCTGGAAACACCATATATTTT. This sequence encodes CASSFGHQRSGNTIYF.

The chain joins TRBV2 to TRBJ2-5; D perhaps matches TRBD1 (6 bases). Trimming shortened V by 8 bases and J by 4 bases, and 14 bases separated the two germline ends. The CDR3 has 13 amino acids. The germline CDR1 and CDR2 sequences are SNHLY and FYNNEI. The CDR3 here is CASEHRDSETQYF. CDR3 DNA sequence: TGTGCCAGCGAACACAGGGATTCAGAGACCCAGTACTTC.

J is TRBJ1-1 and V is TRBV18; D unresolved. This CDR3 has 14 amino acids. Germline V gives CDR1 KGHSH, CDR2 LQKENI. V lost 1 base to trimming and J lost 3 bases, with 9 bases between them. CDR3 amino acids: CASSPRGQDTEAFF. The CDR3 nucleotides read TGTGCCAGCTCACCACGAGGGCAAGACACTGAAGCTTTCTTT.

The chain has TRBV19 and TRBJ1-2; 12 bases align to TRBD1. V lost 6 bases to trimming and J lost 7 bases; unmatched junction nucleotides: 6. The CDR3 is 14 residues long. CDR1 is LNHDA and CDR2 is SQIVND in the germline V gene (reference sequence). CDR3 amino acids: CASRTGTGGSGYTF. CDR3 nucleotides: TGTGCCAGTAGAACCGGGACAGGGGGCTCTGGCTACACCTTC.

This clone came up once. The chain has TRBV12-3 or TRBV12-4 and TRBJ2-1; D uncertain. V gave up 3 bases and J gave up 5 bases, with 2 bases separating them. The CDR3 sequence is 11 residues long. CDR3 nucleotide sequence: TGTGCCAGCAGTTTTAACAATGAGCAGTTCTTC. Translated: CASSFNNEQFF.

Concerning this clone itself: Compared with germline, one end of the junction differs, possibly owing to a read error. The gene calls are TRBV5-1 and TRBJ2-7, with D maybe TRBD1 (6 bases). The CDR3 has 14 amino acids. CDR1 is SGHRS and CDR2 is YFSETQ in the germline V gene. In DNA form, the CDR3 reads TGCGCCAGCAGAACCAAACAGGGCTCCCACGAGCAGTACTTC. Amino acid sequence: CASRTKQGSHEQYF.

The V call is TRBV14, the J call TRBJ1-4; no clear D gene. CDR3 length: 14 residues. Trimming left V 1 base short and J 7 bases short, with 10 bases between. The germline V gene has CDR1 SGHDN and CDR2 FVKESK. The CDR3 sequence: CASSQVQRGEKLFF. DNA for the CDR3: TGTGCCAGCAGCCAAGTGCAAAGAGGTGAAAAACTGTTTTTT.

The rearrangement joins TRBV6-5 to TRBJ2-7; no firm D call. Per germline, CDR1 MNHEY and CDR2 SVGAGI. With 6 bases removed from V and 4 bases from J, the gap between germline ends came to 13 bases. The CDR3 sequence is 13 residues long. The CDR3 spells CASRNPGGYEQYF. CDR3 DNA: TGTGCCAGCAGGAATCCGGGTGGGTACGAGCAGTACTTC.

The CDR3 nucleotides read TGTGCCAGCAGCCTTCAGGTTGATAAAGGCTACACCTTC. Amino acid sequence: CASSLQVDKGYTF. This chain joins TRBV28 and TRBJ1-2, with unresolved D. Germline CDR1 and CDR2: MDHEN and SYDVKM. The CDR3 has 13 residues. V dropped 6 bases and J dropped 8 bases, with 16 bases sitting between them.

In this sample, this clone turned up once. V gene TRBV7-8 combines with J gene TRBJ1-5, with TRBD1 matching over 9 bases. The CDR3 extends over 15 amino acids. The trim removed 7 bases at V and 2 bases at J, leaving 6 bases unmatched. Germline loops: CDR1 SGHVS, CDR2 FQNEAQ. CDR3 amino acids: CASNGGQGGNQPQHF. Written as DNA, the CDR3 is TGTGCCAGCAATGGGGGACAGGGCGGCAATCAGCCCCAGCATTTT.

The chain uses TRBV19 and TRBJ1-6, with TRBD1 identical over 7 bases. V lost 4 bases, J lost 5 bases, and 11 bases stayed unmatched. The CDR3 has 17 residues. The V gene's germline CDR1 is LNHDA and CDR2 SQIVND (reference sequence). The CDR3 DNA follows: TGTGCCAGTAGTACAATCCGGGACAGATACAATAATTCACCCCTCCACTTT. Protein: CASSTIRDRYNNSPLHF.

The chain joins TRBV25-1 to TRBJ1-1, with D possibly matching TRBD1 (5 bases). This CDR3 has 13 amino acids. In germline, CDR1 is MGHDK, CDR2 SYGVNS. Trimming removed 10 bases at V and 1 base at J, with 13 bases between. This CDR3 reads CATTAGRNTEAFF. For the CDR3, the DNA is TGTGCCACCACAGCAGGGCGGAACACTGAAGCTTTCTTT. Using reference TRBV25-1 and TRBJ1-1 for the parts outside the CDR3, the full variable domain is EADIYQTPRYLVIGTGKKITLECSQTMGHDKMYWYQQDPGMELHLIHYSYGVNSTEKGDLSSESTVSRIRTEHFPLTLESARPSHTSQYLCATTAGRNTEAFFGQGTRLTVV.

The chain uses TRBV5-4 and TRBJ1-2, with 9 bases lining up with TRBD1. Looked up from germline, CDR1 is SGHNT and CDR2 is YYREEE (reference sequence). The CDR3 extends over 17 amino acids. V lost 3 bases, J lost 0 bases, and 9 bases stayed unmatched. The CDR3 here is CASSSGTGTSANYGYTF. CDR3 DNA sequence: TGTGCCAGCAGCTCCGGGACAGGGACCTCAGCTAACTATGGCTACACCTTC.

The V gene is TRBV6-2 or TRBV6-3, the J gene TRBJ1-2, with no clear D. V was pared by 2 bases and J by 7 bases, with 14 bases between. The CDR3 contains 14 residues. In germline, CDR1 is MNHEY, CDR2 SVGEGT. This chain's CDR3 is CASSYNLEGSGYTF. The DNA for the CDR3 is TGTGCCAGCAGTTACAATCTAGAGGGAAGTGGCTACACCTTC.

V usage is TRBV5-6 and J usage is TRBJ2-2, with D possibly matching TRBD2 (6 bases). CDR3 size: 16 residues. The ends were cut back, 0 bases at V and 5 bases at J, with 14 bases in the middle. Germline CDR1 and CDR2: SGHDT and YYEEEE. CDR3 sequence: CASSLVGGMRTGELFF. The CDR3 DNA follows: TGTGCCAGCAGCTTGGTTGGGGGGATGAGGACCGGGGAGCTGTTTTTT.

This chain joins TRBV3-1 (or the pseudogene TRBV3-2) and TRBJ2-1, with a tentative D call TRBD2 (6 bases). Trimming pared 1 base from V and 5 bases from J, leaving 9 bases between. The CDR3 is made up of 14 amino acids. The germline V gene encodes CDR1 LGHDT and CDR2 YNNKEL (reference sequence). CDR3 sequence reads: CASSQVASDNEQFF. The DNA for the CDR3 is TGTGCCAGCAGCCAAGTCGCTAGCGACAATGAGCAGTTCTTC.

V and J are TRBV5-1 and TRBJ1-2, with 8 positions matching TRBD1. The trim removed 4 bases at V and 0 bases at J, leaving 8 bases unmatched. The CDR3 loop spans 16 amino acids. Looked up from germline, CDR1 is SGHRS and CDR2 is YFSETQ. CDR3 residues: CASSASGTGPNYGYTF. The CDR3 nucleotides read TGCGCCAGCAGCGCCTCCGGGACAGGACCTAACTATGGCTACACCTTC.

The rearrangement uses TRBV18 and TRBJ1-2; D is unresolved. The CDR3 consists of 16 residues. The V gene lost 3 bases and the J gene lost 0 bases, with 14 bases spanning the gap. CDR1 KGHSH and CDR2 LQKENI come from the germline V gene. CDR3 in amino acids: CASSPNNEKANYGYTF. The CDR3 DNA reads TGTGCCAGCTCACCGAATAACGAGAAAGCTAACTATGGCTACACCTTC.

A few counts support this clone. As DNA, the CDR3 is TGTGCCAGCAGCCAGCGGACAACTGGGACCGGGGAGCTGTTTTTT. As protein: CASSQRTTGTGELFF. The chain couples TRBV14 to TRBJ2-2; weak D call: TRBD1 (5 bases). This CDR3 has 15 amino acids. Germline V gives CDR1 SGHDN, CDR2 FVKESK. V shed 3 bases and J shed 5 bases, with 13 bases lying between them.

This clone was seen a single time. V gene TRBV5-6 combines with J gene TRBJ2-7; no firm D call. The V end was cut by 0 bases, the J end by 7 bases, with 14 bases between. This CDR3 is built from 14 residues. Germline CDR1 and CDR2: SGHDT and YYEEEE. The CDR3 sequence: CASSLVSDTPEQYF. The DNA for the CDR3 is TGTGCCAGCAGCTTGGTCTCTGACACACCAGAGCAGTACTTC.